What follows are 25 T cell receptor beta chains derived from one specimen sequenced in a study of identical twins. TCRdb recomputed calls from the 5' RACE reads with MiXCR, one row per CDR3 protein. Of some 330,000 distinct CDR3 sequences listed, roughly 9% are singletons. Sequencing used naive T cells sorted from blood. The origin of the receptors is a woman in her forties or fifties in good health.

This clonotype came up many times. This chain links TRBV10-3 with TRBJ2-7, with a tentative D call TRBD1 (5 bases). CDR1 is ENHRY and CDR2 is SYGVKD in the germline V gene. This CDR3 has 15 residues. V gave up 0 bases and J gave up 2 bases, with 11 bases separating them. The CDR3 loop is CAISESSGNPYEQYV. CDR3 nucleotides: TGTGCCATCAGTGAGTCGTCAGGGAATCCCTACGAGCAGTACGTC.

This clonotype appeared many times. This rearrangement joins TRBV7-7 to TRBJ1-4, with no clear D. This CDR3 region has 15 residues. In germline, CDR1 is SSHAT, CDR2 FNYEAQ (reference sequence). Trimming removed 5 bases from V and 5 bases from J, with 15 bases in between. The DNA for the CDR3 is TGTGCCAGCAGCGAAGGAACCCGACCAAATGAAAAACTGTTTTTT. Its translation is CASSEGTRPNEKLFF.

This rearrangement joins TRBV15 to TRBJ2-3; TRBD1 is a possible D gene (6 bases). Germline CDR1 LNHNV, CDR2 YYDKDF (reference sequence). This CDR3 has 15 amino acids. Trimming removed 5 bases at V and 2 bases at J, with 14 bases between. CDR3 region: CATSYGTSPTDTQYF. The CDR3 coding sequence is TGTGCCACCAGCTACGGGACATCACCCACAGATACGCAGTATTTT.

In its sample, this clonotype was seen a few times. J is TRBJ1-4 and V is TRBV7-8; tentative D call: TRBD1 (5 bases). Trimming shortened V by 5 bases and J by 4 bases, and 14 bases separated the two germline ends. Germline CDR1 SGHVS, CDR2 FQNEAQ. The CDR3 length is 15 residues. The CDR3 is CASSPYSGNNEKLFF. The CDR3 DNA reads as TGTGCCAGCAGCCCCTACTCAGGGAATAATGAAAAACTGTTTTTT.

V usage is TRBV4-1 and J usage is TRBJ1-6; tentative D call: TRBD1 (5 bases). Trimming took 2 bases from V and 1 from J, leaving 12 bases between them. This CDR3 contains 17 residues. Germline V gives CDR1 MGHRA, CDR2 YSYEKL. The chain's CDR3 is CASSQPPRGSYNSPLHF. The CDR3 coding sequence is TGCGCCAGCAGCCAACCTCCAAGGGGATCCTATAATTCACCCCTCCACTTT.

This clonotype came up a few times. This sequence joins TRBV4-1 and TRBJ2-3, with D possibly TRBD2 on 6 matching bases. The V end lost 3 bases, the J end lost 3 bases, and 13 bases lay between the germline ends. The CDR3 length is 15 residues. Germline loops: CDR1 MGHRA, CDR2 YSYEKL. CDR3 amino acids: CASSQEGRATDTQYF. As DNA, the CDR3 is TGCGCCAGCAGCCAGGAGGGGCGGGCGACAGATACGCAGTATTTT.

In this sample, this clonotype turned up a few times. This rearrangement joins TRBV12-3 or TRBV12-4 to TRBJ1-2, with unresolved D. V lost 2 bases and J lost 6, with 10 bases in between. The CDR3 covers 13 residues. This chain's CDR3 is CASSLWGSHGYTF. Written as DNA, the CDR3 is TGTGCCAGCAGTTTATGGGGTAGCCATGGCTACACCTTC.

This clonotype was detected only a few times. The chain uses TRBV20-1 and TRBJ2-1; 11 bases fit TRBD2. Germline V gene lookup returns CDR1 DFQATT and CDR2 SNEGSKA (reference sequence). Unmatched junction bases numbered 8, after V lost 0 bases and J lost 7 bases. The CDR3 has 16 amino acids. CDR3 protein: CSARELAGGPRNEQFF. Here the CDR3 DNA reads TGCAGTGCTAGAGAGTTAGCGGGAGGGCCGAGAAATGAGCAGTTCTTC.

This clonotype was found a few times. The gene calls are TRBV9 and TRBJ2-5; 9 positions match TRBD1. The V gene end was trimmed by 4 bases and the J gene end by 5 bases; junction bases not matched to a gene: 15. This CDR3 spans 17 amino acids. The V gene's germline CDR1 is SGDLS and CDR2 YYNGEE. Written as DNA, the CDR3 is TGTGCCAGCAGCATATACTCCGGGACAGGGAACGAGGAGACCCAGTACTTC. Translation: CASSIYSGTGNEETQYF.

The rearrangement joins TRBV25-1 to TRBJ2-3; 7 nucleotides line up with TRBD2. Germline V CDR1 and CDR2: MGHDK, SYGVNS. The CDR3 contains 15 residues. V shed 6 bases, J shed 3 bases, and the junction held 9 bases outside the gene matches. The CDR3 is CASSPREGLTDTQYF. CDR3 coding DNA: TGTGCCAGCAGCCCGAGGGAGGGCCTTACAGATACGCAGTATTTT.

The V and J genes are TRBV7-9 and TRBJ1-1; TRBD1 agrees at 8 bases. CDR1 is SEHNR and CDR2 is FQNEAQ in the germline V gene (reference sequence). The CDR3 loop spans 13 amino acids. V shed 8 bases and J 4 bases; nucleotides not matched to a gene: 6. The CDR3 bases are TGTGCCAGCGGTCCTACAGGGGGCACTGAAGCTTTCTTT. This encodes CASGPTGGTEAFF.

This clonotype was found many times. The J gene is TRBJ2-2, the V gene TRBV15; D unclear. Germline V gene data show CDR1 as LNHNV and CDR2 as YYDKDF (reference sequence). This CDR3 contains 17 residues. The ends were cut back, 4 bases at V and 6 bases at J, with 21 bases in the middle. CDR3 sequence (DNA): TGTGCCACCAGCACTCTGGACCCCACGGTCATAGCCGGGGAGCTGTTTTTT. This translates into CATSTLDPTVIAGELFF.

In nucleotides, the CDR3 is TGTGCCATAGGGACAGGGGGCTACGAGCAGTACGTC. This gives the protein CAIGTGGYEQYV. The chain combines TRBV10-3 with TRBJ2-7; 11 nucleotides align to TRBD1. This CDR3 has 12 residues. Germline V gives CDR1 ENHRY, CDR2 SYGVKD. Unmatched junction bases numbered 1, after V lost 9 bases and J lost 3 bases.

This clonotype has a handful of counts. J is TRBJ2-1 and V is TRBV30; D gene unclear. From germline, CDR1 is GTSNPN and CDR2 SVGIG (reference sequence). V lost 4 bases and J lost 8, with 9 bases in between. This CDR3 comprises 11 residues. The CDR3 DNA reads as TGTGCCTGGACTCGTTGGGATGAGCAGTTCTTC. Encoded protein: CAWTRWDEQFF.

This clonotype was recorded at least ten times. J is TRBJ1-4 and V is TRBV12-3 or TRBV12-4, with D hard to call. The CDR3 length is 11 residues. Deletions cut 7 bases from V and 10 bases from J, with 10 bases between. The CDR3 DNA reads TGTGCCAGCACCCGTACTGGAAAACTGTTTTTT. Its translation: CASTRTGKLFF.

This clonotype was seen more than once but under ten times. An end of the junction does not agree with germline; a read error may underlie this. The chain has TRBV7-2 and TRBJ1-2; the D gene is possibly TRBD1 (6 bases). This CDR3 comprises 15 residues. Germline V lookup: CDR1 SGHTA, CDR2 FQGNSA. As DNA, the CDR3 is TGTGCCAGCACCTTACTCCTCGCAGGGGTTGGTGGCTACACCTTC. It encodes CASTLLLAGVGGYTF.

This clonotype came up a few times. The V call is TRBV29-1, the J call TRBJ1-2; D may be TRBD1 (6 bases). The germline V and J ends were trimmed by 1 base and 8 bases, with 17 bases remaining between them. The CDR3 consists of 14 residues. Germline assignment: CDR1 SQVTM and CDR2 ANQGSEA. CDR3 sequence: CSVEALSGVGGYTF. The DNA for the CDR3 is TGCAGCGTTGAAGCACTTTCAGGGGTTGGCGGCTACACCTTC.

The genes are TRBV11-2 and TRBJ2-7; 7 nucleotides line up with TRBD1. CDR3 length equals 12 residues. J was trimmed by 4 bases and V by 3 bases; bases with no gene match: 0. Germline CDR1 is SGHAT and CDR2 is FQNNGV. CDR3 amino acids: CASSLDRYEQYV. CDR3 in DNA: TGTGCCAGCAGCTTGGACAGGTACGAGCAGTACGTC.

Many counts were recorded for this clonotype. This chain links TRBV5-5 with TRBJ2-2, with a tentative D call TRBD2 (5 bases). Germline CDR1 reads SGHKS; CDR2 reads YYEKEE (reference sequence). Trimming removed 0 bases at V and 7 bases at J, with 13 bases between. CDR3 length: 15 amino acids. The CDR3 region is CASSLAHGGFGELFF. Written as DNA, the CDR3 is TGTGCCAGCAGCTTGGCTCACGGAGGCTTCGGGGAGCTGTTTTTT.

In its sample, this clonotype was seen many times. The chain couples TRBV4-1 to TRBJ2-1; 10 nucleotides align to TRBD2. The CDR3 length is 17 residues. Trimming removed 1 base from V and 10 bases from J; junction bases left unmatched: 13. From germline, CDR1 is MGHRA and CDR2 YSYEKL. The DNA of the CDR3 is TGCGCCAGCAGCCAAGGAGGAGCGGGAGGGCCGTCTTGGGAGCAGTTCTTC. This encodes CASSQGGAGGPSWEQFF.

The chain joins TRBV20-1 to TRBJ1-2; D call uncertain. Germline CDR1 is DFQATT and CDR2 is SNEGSKA (reference sequence). Trimming removed 6 bases from V and 0 bases from J, with 11 bases in between. The CDR3 is made up of 13 amino acids. CDR3 residues: CSATNQANYGYTF. The CDR3, as DNA: TGCAGTGCCACTAATCAAGCTAACTATGGCTACACCTTC.

In its sample, this clonotype was seen a few times. V and J are TRBV15 and TRBJ2-5; D unresolved. The CDR3 is 14 amino acids. Trimming removed 5 bases from V and 2 bases from J, with 12 bases in between. CDR1 and CDR2 from the germline V gene are LNHNV and YYDKDF (reference sequence). The CDR3 sequence is CATSRFGSQETQYF. DNA for the CDR3: TGTGCCACCAGCCGATTTGGGTCTCAAGAGACCCAGTACTTC.

The chain uses TRBV30 and TRBJ2-5; 10 bases align to TRBD2. V lost 1 base to trimming and J lost 5 bases; unmatched junction nucleotides: 7. Germline CDR1 GTSNPN, CDR2 SVGIG (reference sequence). This CDR3 comprises 15 residues. CDR3 DNA sequence: TGTGCCTGGAGTGGTCTAGCGGGAGTAGGGGAGACCCAGTACTTC. Translated, it gives CAWSGLAGVGETQYF.

This clonotype was seen many times. J is TRBJ2-7 and V is TRBV6-5, with D tentatively TRBD1 (5 bases). CDR1 is MNHEY and CDR2 is SVGAGI in the germline V gene. Trimming took off 4 bases at V and 4 bases at J, with 17 bases between the two ends. The CDR3 is 15 amino acids. The CDR3 protein is CASSSPSTQGYEQYF. The CDR3 DNA reads TGTGCCAGCAGTTCTCCCTCGACTCAGGGATACGAGCAGTACTTC.

There are a few counts of this clonotype. V gene TRBV20-1 combines with J gene TRBJ2-1, with 12 bases fitting TRBD2. The CDR3 runs to 14 residues. CDR1 DFQATT and CDR2 SNEGSKA come from the germline V gene (reference sequence). After removal of 5 bases from V and 9 bases from J, the junction contained 8 bases not matched to a gene. The CDR3, as DNA: TGCAGTGCTGCTCTAGCGGGAGGGCCGGGTGAGCAGTTCTTC. Residues: CSAALAGGPGEQFF.